This T cell receptor (beta chain) was captured by sequencing in a study of cytomegalovirus exposure and HLA in healthy donors. In germline, CDR1 is SGHRS, CDR2 YFSETQ. Trimming took off 0 bases at V and 3 bases at J, with 9 bases between the two ends. This CDR3 has 14 amino acids. Worth noting for this clone: Its antigen is unknown.

Primers for the PCR totalled 60 Vbeta and 13 Jbeta. The method was immunoSEQ multiplex PCR; TCRdb's version includes in-frame clones alone and lacks a portion of them. Found here are more than 110,000 clones, roughly 79% of them singletons; the top ten hold more than 0.95%. Study findings and constraints: In vitro experiments confirmed that three CMV-associated chains were specific for CMV antigens. Productive status was seen about 90% or about 30% of the time for most TCR beta V segments in an earlier analysis. In a later analysis, TCR beta V- and J-gene trimming was associated with a missense DCLRE1C variant.

The origin of this receptor is a man aged 18 to 29 in good health and CMV-seronegative. The chain links TRBV5-1 to TRBJ1-2, with D hard to call. Specimen: PBMCs. The CDR3 protein is CASSLGGFDYGYTF. The DNA for the CDR3 is TGCGCCAGCAGCTTGGGAGGCTTCGACTATGGCTACACCTTC.